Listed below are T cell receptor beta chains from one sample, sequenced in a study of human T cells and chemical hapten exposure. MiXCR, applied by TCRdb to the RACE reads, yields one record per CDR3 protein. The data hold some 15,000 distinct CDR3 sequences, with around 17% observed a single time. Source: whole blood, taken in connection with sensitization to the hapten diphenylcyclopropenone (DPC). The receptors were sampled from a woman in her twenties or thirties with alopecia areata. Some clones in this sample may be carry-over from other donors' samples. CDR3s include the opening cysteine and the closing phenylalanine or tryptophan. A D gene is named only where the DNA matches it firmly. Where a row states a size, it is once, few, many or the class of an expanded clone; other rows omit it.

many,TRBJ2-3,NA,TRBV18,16,TGTGCCAGCTCACCACCCACCCGTTCGGGTATGGATACGCAGTATTTT,CASSPPTRSGMDTQYF
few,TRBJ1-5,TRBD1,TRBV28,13,TGTGCCAGCGGTACAGGGGGGAATCAGCCCCAGCATTTT,CASGTGGNQPQHF
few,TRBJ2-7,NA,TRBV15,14,TGTGCCACCAGCAGAGCAGGGCAGAACTACGAGCAGTACTTC,CATSRAGQNYEQYF
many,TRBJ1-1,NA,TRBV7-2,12,TGTGCCAGCAGCTTACGTGGGACTGAAGCTTTCTTT,CASSLRGTEAFF
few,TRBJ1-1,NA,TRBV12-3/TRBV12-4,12,TGTGCCAGCAGTTTAGGTTTCACTGAAGCTTTCTTT,CASSLGFTEAFF
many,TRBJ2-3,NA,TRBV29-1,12,TGCAGCGTCAAACAGGGTACAGATACGCAGTATTTT,CSVKQGTDTQYF
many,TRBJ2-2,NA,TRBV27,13,TGTGCCAGCAGTTTGTCAGACACCGGGGAGCTGTTTTTT,CASSLSDTGELFF
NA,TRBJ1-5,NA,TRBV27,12,TGTGCCAACAGTTCCTTAGGACAGCCCCAGCATTTT,CANSSLGQPQHF
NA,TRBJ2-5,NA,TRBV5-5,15,TGTGCCAGCAGCTTGGGTACAGGACACCAAGAGACCCAGTACTTC,CASSLGTGHQETQYF
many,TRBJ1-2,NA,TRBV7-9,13,TGTGCCAGCAGCTTAGGCCGGTTCAATGACTACACCTTC,CASSLGRFNDYTF
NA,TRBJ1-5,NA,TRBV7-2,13,TGTGCCAGCAGCTTAGAGGGAGGAAGGGCTCAGCATTTT,CASSLEGGRAQHF
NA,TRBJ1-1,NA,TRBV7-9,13,TGTGCCAGCAGACACCGGGACAACACTGAAGCTTTCTTT,CASRHRDNTEAFF
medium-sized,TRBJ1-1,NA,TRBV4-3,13,TGCGCCAGCAGCCAAGTCCCCGGTTCTGAAGCTTTCTTT,CASSQVPGSEAFF
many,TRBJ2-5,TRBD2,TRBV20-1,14,TGCAGTGCTAGCCAGGTCCGGGGGGTAGAGACCCAGTACTTC,CSASQVRGVETQYF
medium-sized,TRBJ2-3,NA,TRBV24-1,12,TGTGCCACCGAGGGAGTGGCAGATACGCAGTATTTT,CATEGVADTQYF
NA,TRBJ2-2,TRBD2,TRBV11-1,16,TGTGCCAGCAGCTTAGGAAGCGGGGCTAACACCGGGGAGCTGTTTTTT,CASSLGSGANTGELFF
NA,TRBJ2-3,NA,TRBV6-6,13,TGTGCCAGCAGTTACAGGATCACAGATACGCAGTATTTT,CASSYRITDTQYF